This TCR beta chain was obtained from a study of T cells after posttransplantation cyclophosphamide. The CDR3 has 15 residues. CDR1 MNHEY and CDR2 SVGAGI come from the germline V gene. V was trimmed by 4 bases and J by 3 bases, leaving 12 bases between them. The naive gate required viable CD3+CD4+ or CD3+CD8+ cells with CCR7+CD45RA+CD45RO-CD95-CD27+CD28+ phenotype. TCRdb's table, derived via immunoSEQ multiplex PCR, lists solely in-frame clones and lacks some. The sample yields about 8,800 clones, roughly 98% seen once. This TCR derives from a woman aged 55-70 years in good health, CMV-negative, and a related stem cell transplant donor. V gene TRBV6-5 combines with J gene TRBJ2-2; TRBD2 is a possible D gene (5 bases). Sequencing was performed on naive CD4+ T cells sorted from PBMCs. Here the CDR3 reads CASSSSGDHTGELFF. The CDR3 bases are TGTGCCAGCAGTTCCAGCGGAGATCACACCGGGGAGCTGTTTTTT.